Shown below are 3 T cell receptor beta chains from a single sample sequenced in a study of blood T cell repertoires in COVID-19. Repertoires were generated with immunoSEQ multiplex PCR, while TCRdb's copy carries only in-frame clones and drops some. Of a few hundred thousand clones in the sample, roughly 88% were seen once. Sample: peripheral blood. The source of these receptors is a woman in her seventies with COVID-19, enrolled during active disease.

This chain joins TRBV30 and TRBJ1-5, with D perhaps matching TRBD1 (5 bases). Germline CDR1 is GTSNPN and CDR2 is SVGIG (reference sequence). This CDR3 has 14 residues. With 2 bases removed from V and 0 bases from J, the gap between germline ends came to 8 bases. This CDR3 is CAWSKTVSNQPQHF. The CDR3 region has the DNA TGTGCCTGGAGTAAGACAGTTAGCAATCAGCCCCAGCATTTT.

The chain uses TRBV5-1 and TRBJ2-3; 8 nucleotides line up with TRBD2. This CDR3 comprises 16 residues. Germline CDR1 is SGHRS and CDR2 is YFSETQ. The V segment lost 4 bases and the J segment 3 bases; nucleotides outside the gene matches: 10. For the CDR3, the DNA is TGCGCCAGCAGCCGCGGGTACAGCGGGAGTACAGATACGCAGTATTTT. It specifies CASSRGYSGSTDTQYF.

This sequence joins TRBV19 and TRBJ2-1, with 8 bases that match TRBD2. The CDR3 sequence is 18 residues long. CDR1 and CDR2 (germline): LNHDA, SQIVND (reference sequence). The ends lost 0 bases at V and 4 bases at J; junction bases unmatched: 11. CDR3 DNA sequence: TGTGCCAGTAGTATAGACTTCCGGGTTAGCGGGGTATACAATGAGCAGTTCTTC. Translating it yields CASSIDFRVSGVYNEQFF.